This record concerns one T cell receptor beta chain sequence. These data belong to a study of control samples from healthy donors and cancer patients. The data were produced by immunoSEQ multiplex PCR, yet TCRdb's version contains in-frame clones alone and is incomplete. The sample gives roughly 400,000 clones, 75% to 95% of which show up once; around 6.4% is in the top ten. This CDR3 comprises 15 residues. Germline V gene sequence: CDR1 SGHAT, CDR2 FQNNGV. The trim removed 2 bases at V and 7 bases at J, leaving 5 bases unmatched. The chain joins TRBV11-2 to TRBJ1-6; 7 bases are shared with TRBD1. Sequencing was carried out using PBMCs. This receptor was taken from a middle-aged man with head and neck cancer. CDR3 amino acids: CASSLRGTENSPLHF. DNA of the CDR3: TGTGCCAGCAGCTTAAGAGGGACAGAGAATTCACCCCTCCACTTT.